The sequence of this T cell receptor beta chain was determined in a study of cytotoxic CD8 clonotypes in ibrutinib-treated CLL. Sequenced by immunoSEQ multiplex PCR; TCRdb stores in-frame clones only, minus some. The table records around 140,000 clones, more than 75% of them present only once. V shed 2 bases and J 3 bases; nucleotides not matched to a gene: 9. The CDR3 is made up of 16 amino acids. The receptor's source is a human donor with chronic lymphocytic leukemia. The chain joins TRBV23-1 to TRBJ2-5, with 7 positions matching TRBD1. TRBV23-1 is an ORF for which the function is uncertain. The material was PBMCs, obtained after 24 months of ibrutinib treatment. This CDR3 is CASSQTRQGGKETQYF. DNA of the CDR3: TGCGCCAGCAGTCAAACGAGACAGGGCGGAAAAGAGACCCAGTACTTC.